Described below is a single TCR beta chain sequence and its context. This record belongs to a study of blood T cell repertoires in COVID-19. CDR1 GTSNPN and CDR2 SVGIG come from the germline V gene (reference sequence). V was cut by 2 bases and J by 2 bases, with 13 bases left in between. This CDR3 is 15 amino acids long. Sequencing was performed with immunoSEQ multiplex PCR; in TCRdb, only in-frame clones are kept and a portion is missing. The table records approximately 230,000 clones, about 86% of them present only once. This receptor was taken from a woman aged 45-60 years with acute COVID-19. J is TRBJ1-5 and V is TRBV30, with D possibly TRBD1 on 5 matching bases. The source material was PBMCs or T cells enriched from blood (not recorded which). CDR3 sequence (DNA): TGTGCCTGGAGTTCCCAGGGAAAGGGCAATCAGCCCCAGCATTTT. This encodes CAWSSQGKGNQPQHF.